A single sample is the source of the 3 T cell receptor beta chains below, sequenced in a study of T cell repertoires in cytomegalovirus infection. Using its own MiXCR run on the reads, TCRdb lists one record per CDR3 protein. The profile covers some 800,000 distinct CDR3 sequences, with approximately 29% appearing a single time and roughly an eighth taken by the ten largest. No cognate antigen is known for these TCRs. The material was cultured CD8+ T cells from PBMCs, obtained from culture after CMV antigen stimulation. The receptor set was obtained from a human donor in good health (CMV status not recorded). Some clones in this sample may be carry-over from other donors' samples.

This chain joins TRBV5-4 and TRBJ2-1, with TRBD2 as a possible D gene (5 bases). The CDR3 runs to 15 residues. V dropped 3 bases and J dropped 4 bases, with 14 bases sitting between them. Germline CDR1 is SGHNT and CDR2 is YYREEE (reference sequence). The CDR3 region has the DNA TGTGCCAGCAGCTCGGTGTACGAGGGTTACAATGAGCAGTTCTTC. Its protein product is CASSSVYEGYNEQFF.

There are a few counts of this clonotype. The V and J genes are TRBV19 and TRBJ1-1, with 10 bases identical to TRBD1. Germline V gene lookup returns CDR1 LNHDA and CDR2 SQIVND (reference sequence). V lost 7 bases, J lost 3 bases, and 8 bases stayed unmatched. The CDR3 loop spans 15 amino acids. The CDR3 DNA reads TGTGCCAGTAATAAAGACAGGGGGCTGGACACTGAAGCTTTCTTT. It specifies CASNKDRGLDTEAFF.

This clonotype has only a few counts. The chain carries TRBV7-2 and TRBJ2-1, with 8 bases matching TRBD2. V lost 1 base to trimming and J lost 4 bases; unmatched junction nucleotides: 3. The CDR3 covers 15 residues. Per germline, CDR1 SGHTA and CDR2 FQGNSA. In DNA form, the CDR3 reads TGTGCCAGCAGCTTAGTTCCTAGCGGGTACAATGAGCAGTTCTTC. It is translated as CASSLVPSGYNEQFF.